Shown below are 5 T cell receptor beta chains from a single sample sequenced in a study of blood T cell repertoires in COVID-19. Measured with immunoSEQ multiplex PCR; TCRdb has only the in-frame clones, and not every one. The table lists 200,000 to 300,000 clones, approximately 80% of them singletons. Sequenced sample: peripheral blood. The source is a man in his forties or fifties with acute or convalescent COVID-19.

This chain joins TRBV3-1 (or the pseudogene TRBV3-2) and TRBJ2-7, with 9 positions matching TRBD2. This CDR3 is built from 16 residues. Germline V gives CDR1 LGHDT, CDR2 YNNKEL (reference sequence). The V segment lost 1 base and the J segment 3 bases; nucleotides outside the gene matches: 7. CDR3 amino acids: CASSQGPGLAGYEQYF. DNA of the CDR3: TGTGCCAGCAGCCAAGGGCCGGGACTAGCAGGCTACGAGCAGTACTTC.

The chain combines TRBV19 with TRBJ2-5; 8 bases match TRBD2. Per the germline V gene, CDR1 is LNHDA and CDR2 is SQIVND (reference sequence). V was pared by 6 bases and J by 5 bases, with 5 bases of the junction left unmatched. CDR3 size: 13 residues. The CDR3 nucleotides are TGTGCCAGTAGATTAGCGGGAAGGGAGACCCAGTACTTC. Its protein is CASRLAGRETQYF.

V is TRBV2 and J is TRBJ2-7; TRBD2 is a possible D gene (6 bases). V was shortened by 7 bases and J by 5 bases, with 21 bases between the two germline ends. This CDR3 contains 15 residues. Germline V gene lookup returns CDR1 SNHLY and CDR2 FYNNEI. CDR3: CASTAMGLPLDEQYF. In nucleotides, the CDR3 is TGTGCCAGCACAGCAATGGGACTGCCGCTTGACGAGCAGTACTTC.

The chain employs TRBV6-6 and TRBJ1-1; D might be TRBD1 (5 bases). V lost 4 bases and J lost 1, with 10 bases in between. This CDR3 is 14 amino acids long. Per germline, CDR1 MNHNY and CDR2 SVGAGI (reference sequence). Written as DNA, the CDR3 is TGTGCCAGCAGTTGGAGCCAGGGGAACACTGAAGCTTTCTTT. Encoded protein: CASSWSQGNTEAFF.

The V and J genes are TRBV7-3 and TRBJ2-1; D call uncertain. The CDR3 covers 14 residues. Trimming cost V 0 bases and J 9 bases, with 12 bases left between them. The V gene's germline CDR1 is SGHTA and CDR2 FQGTGA. The CDR3 nucleotides are TGTGCCAGCAGCTTAACGTCGGAGCTGGGTGAGCAGTTCTTC. The encoded protein is CASSLTSELGEQFF.